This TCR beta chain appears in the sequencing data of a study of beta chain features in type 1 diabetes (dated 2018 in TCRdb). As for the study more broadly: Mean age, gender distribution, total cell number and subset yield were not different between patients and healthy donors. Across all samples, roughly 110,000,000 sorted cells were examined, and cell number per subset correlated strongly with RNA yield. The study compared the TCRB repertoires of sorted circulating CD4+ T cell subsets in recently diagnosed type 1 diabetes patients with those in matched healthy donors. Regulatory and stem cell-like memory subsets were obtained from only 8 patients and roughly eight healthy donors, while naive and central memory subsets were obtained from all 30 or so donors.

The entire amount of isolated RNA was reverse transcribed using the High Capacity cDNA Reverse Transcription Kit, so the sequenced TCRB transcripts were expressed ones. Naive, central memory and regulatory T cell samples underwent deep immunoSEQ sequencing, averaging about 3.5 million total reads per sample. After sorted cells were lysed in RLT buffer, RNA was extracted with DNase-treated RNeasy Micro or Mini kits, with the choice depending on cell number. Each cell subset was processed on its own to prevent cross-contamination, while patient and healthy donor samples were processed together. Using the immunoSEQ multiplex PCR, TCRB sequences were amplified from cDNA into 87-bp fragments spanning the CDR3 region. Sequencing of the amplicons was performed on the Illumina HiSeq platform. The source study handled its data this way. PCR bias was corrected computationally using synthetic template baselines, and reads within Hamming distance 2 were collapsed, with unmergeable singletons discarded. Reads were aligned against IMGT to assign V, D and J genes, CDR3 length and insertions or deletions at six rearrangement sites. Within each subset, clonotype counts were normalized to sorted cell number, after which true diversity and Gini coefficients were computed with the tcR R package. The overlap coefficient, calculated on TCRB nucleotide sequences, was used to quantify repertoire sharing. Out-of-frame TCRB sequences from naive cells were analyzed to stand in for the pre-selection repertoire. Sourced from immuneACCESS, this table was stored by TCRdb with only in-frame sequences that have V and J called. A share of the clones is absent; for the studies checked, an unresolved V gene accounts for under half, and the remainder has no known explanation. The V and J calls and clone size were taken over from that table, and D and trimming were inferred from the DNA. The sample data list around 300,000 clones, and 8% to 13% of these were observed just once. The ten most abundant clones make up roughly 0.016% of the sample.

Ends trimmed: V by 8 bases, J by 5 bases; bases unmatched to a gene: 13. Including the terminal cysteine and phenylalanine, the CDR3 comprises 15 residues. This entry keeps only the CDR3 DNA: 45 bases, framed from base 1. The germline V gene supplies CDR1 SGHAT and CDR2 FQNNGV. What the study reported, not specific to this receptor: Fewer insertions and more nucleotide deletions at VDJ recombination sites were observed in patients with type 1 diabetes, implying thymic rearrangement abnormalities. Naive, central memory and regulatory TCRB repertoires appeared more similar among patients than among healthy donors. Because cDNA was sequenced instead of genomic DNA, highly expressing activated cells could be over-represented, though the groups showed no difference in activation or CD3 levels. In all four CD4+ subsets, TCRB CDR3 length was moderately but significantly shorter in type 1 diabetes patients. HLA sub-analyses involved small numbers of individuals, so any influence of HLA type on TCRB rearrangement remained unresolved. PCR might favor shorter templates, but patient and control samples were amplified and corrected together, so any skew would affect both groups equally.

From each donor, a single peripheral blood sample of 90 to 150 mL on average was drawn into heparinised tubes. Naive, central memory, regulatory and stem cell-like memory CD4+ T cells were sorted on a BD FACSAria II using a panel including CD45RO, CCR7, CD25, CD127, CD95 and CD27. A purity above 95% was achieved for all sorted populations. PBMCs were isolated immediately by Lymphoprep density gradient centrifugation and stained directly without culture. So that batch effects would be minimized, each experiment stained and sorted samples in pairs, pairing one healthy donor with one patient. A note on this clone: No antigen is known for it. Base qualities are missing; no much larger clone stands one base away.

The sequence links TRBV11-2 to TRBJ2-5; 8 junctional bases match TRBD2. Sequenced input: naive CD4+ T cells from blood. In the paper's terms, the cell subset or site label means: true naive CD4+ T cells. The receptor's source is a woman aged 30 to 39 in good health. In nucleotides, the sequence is TGTGCCAGCGGGGCGGGGCTAGCGGGCGTGGAGACCCAGTACTTC. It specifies CASGAGLAGVETQYF.